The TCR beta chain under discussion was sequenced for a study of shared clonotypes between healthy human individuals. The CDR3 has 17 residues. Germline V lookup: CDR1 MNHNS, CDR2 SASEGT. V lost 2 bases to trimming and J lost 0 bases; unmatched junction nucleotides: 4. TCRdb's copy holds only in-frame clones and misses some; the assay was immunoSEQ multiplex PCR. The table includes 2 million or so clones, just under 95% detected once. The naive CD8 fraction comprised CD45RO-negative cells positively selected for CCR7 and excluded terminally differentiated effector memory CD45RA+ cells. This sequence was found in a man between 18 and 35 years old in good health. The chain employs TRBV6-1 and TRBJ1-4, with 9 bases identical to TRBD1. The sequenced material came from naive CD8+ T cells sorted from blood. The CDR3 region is CASSEWGQGTTNEKLFF. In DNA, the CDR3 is TGTGCCAGCAGTGAATGGGGACAGGGTACAACTAATGAAAAACTGTTTTTT.